What follows is one T cell receptor beta chain and its context. Its target is not known. This entry comes from a study of cytomegalovirus exposure and HLA in healthy donors. The wider study: The approximately 680 first-cohort repertoires and the 95 to 150 validation repertoires shared the same platform, a later analysis reported.

Overall study findings and caveats: The authors enumerated around 150 TCR beta chains as linked to cytomegalovirus. TCR sequences were mostly rare, though some public TCRs occurred in many donors.

TCRdb's table, derived via immunoSEQ multiplex PCR, lists solely in-frame clones and lacks some. The table lists over 200,000 clones, roughly 84% of them singletons. From germline, CDR1 is MNHEY and CDR2 SVGAGI. The V gene lost 6 bases and the J gene lost 0 bases, with 8 bases spanning the gap. This CDR3 comprises 13 residues. This TCR derives from a woman in her late teens or twenties in good health and CMV-seropositive. The chain employs TRBV6-5 and TRBJ1-2; maybe TRBD1 (5 bases). Sequencing was done on a sample of PBMCs. The CDR3 nucleotides read TGTGCCAGCAGCAGGGTACCTAACTATGGCTACACCTTC. Translating gives CASSRVPNYGYTF.